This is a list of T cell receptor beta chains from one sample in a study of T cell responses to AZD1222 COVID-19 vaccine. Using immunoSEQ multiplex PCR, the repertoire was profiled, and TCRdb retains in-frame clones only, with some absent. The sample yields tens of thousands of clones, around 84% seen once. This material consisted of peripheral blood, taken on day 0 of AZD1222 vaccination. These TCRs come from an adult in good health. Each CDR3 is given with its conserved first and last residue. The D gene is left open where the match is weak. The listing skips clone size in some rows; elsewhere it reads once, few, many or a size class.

CAWRREANYGYTF TGTGCCTGGAGGAGAGAAGCTAACTATGGCTACACCTTC TRBV30 - TRBJ1-2 -
CASSLRQGVGETQYF TGTGCCAGCAGTTTACGGCAGGGGGTTGGGGAGACCCAGTACTTC TRBV28 TRBD1 TRBJ2-5 -
CASSLWAGLGNQPQHF TGTGCCAGCAGCTTATGGGCTGGCCTTGGAAATCAGCCCCAGCATTTT TRBV11-2 - TRBJ1-5 -
CASGTGGMSNIQYF TGTGCCAGCGGGACAGGGGGTATGTCTAACATTCAGTACTTC TRBV28 TRBD1 TRBJ2-4 -
CASSLDTDTQYF TGTGCCAGCTCACTTGACACAGATACGCAGTATTTT TRBV18 - TRBJ2-3 -
CASSGQSNSNQPQHF TGTGCCAGCAGCGGACAGTCAAATAGCAATCAGCCCCAGCATTTT TRBV6-6 - TRBJ1-5 -
CAWSIGAGDYGYTF TGTGCCTGGAGTATCGGAGCGGGGGACTATGGCTACACCTTC TRBV30 - TRBJ1-2 -
CASSPGQGSTEAFF TGTGCCAGTAGCCCGGGACAGGGGTCCACTGAAGCTTTCTTT TRBV19 TRBD1 TRBJ1-1 -
CASTPTGTSGGYTF TGTGCCAGTACCCCGACAGGCACCTCTGGTGGCTACACCTTC TRBV19 - TRBJ1-2 once
CASSVTGGVTDTQYF TGTGCCAGCAGCGTGACGGGGGGAGTCACAGATACGCAGTATTTT TRBV9 TRBD2 TRBJ2-3 -
CASSESLSSGNTIYF TGTGCCAGCAGTGAATCACTAAGCTCTGGAAACACCATATATTTT TRBV2 - TRBJ1-3 -
CASARTSTADTQYF TGTGCTAGTGCCCGGACTAGTACCGCAGATACGCAGTATTTT TRBV12-5 TRBD2 TRBJ2-3 -
CASSKGTGFAQPQHF TGCGCCAGCAGCAAGGGTACAGGGTTTGCTCAGCCCCAGCATTTT TRBV5-1 - TRBJ1-5 -
CASSTTWEQFF TGTGCCAGCAGCACGACTTGGGAGCAGTTCTTC TRBV7-2 - TRBJ2-1 once
CASSQTGQYGYTF TGTGCCAGCAGTCAAACAGGGCAGTATGGCTACACCTTC TRBV7-2 - TRBJ1-2 few
CASSSIGGNSPLHF TGTGCCAGCAGCTCCATAGGGGGTAATTCACCCCTCCACTTT TRBV7-3 - TRBJ1-6 few
CASSPGQGTFDGYTF TGCGCCAGCAGCCCGGGACAGGGGACGTTCGATGGCTACACCTTC TRBV5-1 TRBD1 TRBJ1-2 -
CAWSKRLETQYF TGTGCCTGGAGTAAAAGGCTGGAGACCCAGTACTTC TRBV30 - TRBJ2-5 -